This is a list of T cell receptor beta chains from one sample in a study of cytomegalovirus exposure and HLA in healthy donors. The protocol was immunoSEQ multiplex PCR, while the TCRdb copy is restricted to in-frame clones and leaves out a portion. The sample lists about 130,000 clones, around 80% occurring once. Sequenced sample: PBMCs. Source of these receptors: a man between 25 and 39 years old in good health and CMV-seronegative. Each CDR3 is given with its conserved first and last residue. D genes are given only for firm matches. Expanded clones get a size class; other rows say once, few or many, or leave the size out.

CASSPVTSGRVGITQYF,TGTGCCAGCAGCCCTGTGACTAGCGGGAGAGTGGGGATTACGCAGTATTTT,TRBJ2-3,TRBD2,TRBV7-9,.
CASRRTSGDTDTQYF,TGCGCCAGCAGACGGACTAGCGGAGACACAGATACGCAGTATTTT,TRBJ2-3,TRBD2,TRBV10-2,.
CASSPAGSYEQYF,TGTGCCAGCAGCCCGGCAGGGTCCTACGAGCAGTACTTC,TRBJ2-7,.,TRBV11-2,.
CASSPPGQETQYF,TGTGCCAGCAGCCCGCCCGGCCAAGAGACCCAGTACTTC,TRBJ2-5,.,TRBV7-9,.
CASSLEQSTDTQYF,TGCGCCAGCAGCTTGGAACAGTCCACAGATACGCAGTATTTT,TRBJ2-3,.,TRBV5-1,.
CASSIEGRDTGELFF,TGTGCCAGTAGTATAGAAGGCAGGGACACCGGGGAGCTGTTTTTT,TRBJ2-2,.,TRBV19,few
CAGRGTADSYEQYF,TGTGCCGGACGGGGGACAGCCGACTCCTACGAGCAGTACTTC,TRBJ2-7,.,TRBV6-1,.
CASSIGQNSNQPQHF,TGTGCCAGTAGTATAGGGCAGAATAGCAATCAGCCCCAGCATTTT,TRBJ1-5,.,TRBV19,.
CASIVPGLAGGNNEQFF,TGTGCCAGCATCGTCCCGGGACTAGCGGGAGGAAACAATGAGCAGTTCTTC,TRBJ2-1,TRBD2,TRBV28,.
CASSLQTGTHNEQFF,TGTGCCAGCAGTTTGCAAACGGGAACCCACAATGAGCAGTTCTTC,TRBJ2-1,.,TRBV28,.
CASSVRGRGANEQFF,TGTGCCAGCAGCGTCAGGGGGCGCGGGGCTAATGAGCAGTTCTTC,TRBJ2-1,TRBD1,TRBV7-9,few
CATSRGQGLGAGVREQYF,TGTGCCACCAGCAGAGGACAGGGACTGGGAGCGGGAGTGAGGGAGCAGTACTTC,TRBJ2-7,.,TRBV15,.